Sequencing of this T cell receptor (beta chain) was carried out in a study of long-term antiretroviral therapy in people with HIV. The authors ran the immunoSEQ assay, v3.0, at survey level. Sequencing was performed with immunoSEQ multiplex PCR; in TCRdb, only in-frame clones are kept and a portion is missing. The top ten hold roughly 1.3% of the sample, which has 15,000 to 20,000 clones, 90% to 95% seen once. Germline CDR1 is SGHDN and CDR2 is FVKESK. The CDR3 is 17 residues long. The germline V and J ends were trimmed by 2 bases and 4 bases, with 15 bases remaining between them. The chain links TRBV14 to TRBJ1-6; possible D gene TRBD1, 6 bases. The source is a man between 25 and 39 years old with HIV. Sequencing was performed on unsorted PBMCs, taken less than 11 years after starting antiretroviral therapy. This CDR3 is CASSQRSPTGYNSPLHF. The CDR3 region has the DNA TGTGCCAGCAGCCAAAGAAGCCCGACAGGTTATAATTCACCCCTCCACTTT.